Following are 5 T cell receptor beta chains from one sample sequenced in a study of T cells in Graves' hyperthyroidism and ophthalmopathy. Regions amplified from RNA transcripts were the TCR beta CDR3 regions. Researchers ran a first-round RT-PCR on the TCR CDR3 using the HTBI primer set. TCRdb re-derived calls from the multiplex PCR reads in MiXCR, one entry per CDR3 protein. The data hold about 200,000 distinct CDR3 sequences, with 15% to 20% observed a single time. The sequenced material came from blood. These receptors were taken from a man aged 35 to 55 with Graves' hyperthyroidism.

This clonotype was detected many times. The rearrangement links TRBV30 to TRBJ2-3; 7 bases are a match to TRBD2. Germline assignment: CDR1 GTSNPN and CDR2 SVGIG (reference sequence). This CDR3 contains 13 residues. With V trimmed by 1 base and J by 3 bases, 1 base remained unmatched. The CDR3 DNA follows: TGTGCCTGGAGTGGAGCGGGGACAGATACGCAGTATTTT. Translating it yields CAWSGAGTDTQYF.

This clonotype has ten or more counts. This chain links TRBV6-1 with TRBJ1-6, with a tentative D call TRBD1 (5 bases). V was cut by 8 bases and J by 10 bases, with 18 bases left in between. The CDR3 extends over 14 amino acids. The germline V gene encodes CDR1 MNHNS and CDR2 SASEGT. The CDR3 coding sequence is TGTGCCAGCGAGGGGAGGGTGTGGGGGTCACCCCTCCACTTT. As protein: CASEGRVWGSPLHF.

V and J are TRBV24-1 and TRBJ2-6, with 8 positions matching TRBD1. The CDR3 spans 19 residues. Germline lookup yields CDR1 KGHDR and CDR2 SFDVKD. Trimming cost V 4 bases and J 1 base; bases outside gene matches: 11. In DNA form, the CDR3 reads TGTGCCACCAGTGACCCTCAGGGGACAGGAGGATCTGGGGCCAACGTCCTGACTTTC. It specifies CATSDPQGTGGSGANVLTF.

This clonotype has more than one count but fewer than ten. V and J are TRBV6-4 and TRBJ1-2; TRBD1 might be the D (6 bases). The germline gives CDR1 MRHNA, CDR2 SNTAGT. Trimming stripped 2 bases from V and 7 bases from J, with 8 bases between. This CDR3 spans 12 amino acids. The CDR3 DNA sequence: TGTGCCAGCAGTGACGGACAGCGTGGCTACACCTTC. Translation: CASSDGQRGYTF.

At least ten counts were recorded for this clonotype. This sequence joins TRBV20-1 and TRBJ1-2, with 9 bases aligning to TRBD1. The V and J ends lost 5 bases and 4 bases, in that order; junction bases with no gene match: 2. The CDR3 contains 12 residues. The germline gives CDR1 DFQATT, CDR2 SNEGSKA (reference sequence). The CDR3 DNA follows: TGCAGTGCTGAGACAGGGGGCTATGGCTACACCTTC. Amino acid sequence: CSAETGGYGYTF.